This T cell receptor beta chain originates from a study of beta chain features in type 1 diabetes. Whole-study findings and limits: Within each of all four CD4+ subsets, Type 1 diabetes patients had TCRB CDR3s that were moderately but significantly shorter.

Regarding this clone: What it recognizes is unknown.

This CDR3 contains 13 residues. With 4 bases removed from V and 0 bases from J, the gap between germline ends came to 5 bases. The germline V gene has CDR1 SGHAT and CDR2 FQNNGV. The authors reverse transcribed all of the isolated RNA, so sequencing captured expressed TCRB transcripts. TCRdb's table, derived via immunoSEQ multiplex PCR, lists solely in-frame clones and lacks some. The data contain hundreds of thousands of clones, about 14% of them seen just once; the ten biggest clones take up 0.035% to 0.04%. The receptor was isolated from a man between 18 and 35 years old with type 1 diabetes. Sample: naive CD4+ T cells from blood. The chain has TRBV11-2 and TRBJ2-3; D unresolved. The CDR3 nucleotides are TGTGCCAGCAGCTATCAAAGCACAGATACGCAGTATTTT. Amino acid sequence: CASSYQSTDTQYF.